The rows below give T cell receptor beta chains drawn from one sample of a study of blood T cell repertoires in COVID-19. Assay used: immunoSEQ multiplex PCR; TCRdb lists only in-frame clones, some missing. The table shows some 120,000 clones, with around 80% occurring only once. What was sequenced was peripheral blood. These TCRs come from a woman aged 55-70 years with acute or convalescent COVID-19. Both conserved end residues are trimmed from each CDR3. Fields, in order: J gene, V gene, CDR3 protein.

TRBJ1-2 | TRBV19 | ASSMSGQDYGYT
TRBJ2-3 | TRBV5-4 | ASSSGEPGTQY
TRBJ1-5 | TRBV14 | ASRTSTISSNQPQH
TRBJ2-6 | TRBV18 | ASSPPEALDSGANVLT
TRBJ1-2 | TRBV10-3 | AIGGLTGDGYT
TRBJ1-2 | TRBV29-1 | SVEDPTGRHNNYGYT
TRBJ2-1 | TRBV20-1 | SASTGGHYNEQF
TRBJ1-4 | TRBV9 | ASSAKSYFRPAGEDEKLF
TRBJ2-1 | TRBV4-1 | ASSQATDEQF
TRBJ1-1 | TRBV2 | ASSDGSFWTEAF